The present T cell receptor beta chain was sequenced within a study of control samples from healthy donors and cancer patients. Sequencing used immunoSEQ multiplex PCR; TCRdb keeps in-frame clones, though not all of them. The sample holds 75,000 to 95,000 clones, roughly 80% seen once. CDR1 is WSHSY and CDR2 is SAAADI in the germline V gene. V lost 5 bases and J lost 0; bases outside the gene matches: 2. The CDR3 is made up of 14 amino acids. This chain links TRBV10-2 with TRBJ1-1; 8 nucleotides line up with TRBD1. The sequence was obtained from a man aged 65 to 85 with lung cancer. Sequencing used PBMCs. CDR3 residues: CASSRTGMNTEAFF. The CDR3 nucleotides read TGCGCCAGCAGTCGGACAGGGATGAACACTGAAGCTTTCTTT.